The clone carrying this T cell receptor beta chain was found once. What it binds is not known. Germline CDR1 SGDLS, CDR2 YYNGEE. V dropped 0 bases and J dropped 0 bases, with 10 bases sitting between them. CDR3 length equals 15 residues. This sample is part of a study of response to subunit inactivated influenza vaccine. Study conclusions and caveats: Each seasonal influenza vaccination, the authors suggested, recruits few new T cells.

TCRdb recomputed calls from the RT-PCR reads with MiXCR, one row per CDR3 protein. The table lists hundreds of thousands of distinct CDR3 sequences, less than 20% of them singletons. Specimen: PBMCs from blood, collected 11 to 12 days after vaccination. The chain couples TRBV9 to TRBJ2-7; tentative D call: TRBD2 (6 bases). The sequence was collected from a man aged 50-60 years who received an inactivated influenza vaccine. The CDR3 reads CASSVGSGASYEQYF. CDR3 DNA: TGTGCCAGCAGCGTAGGTAGCGGAGCCTCCTACGAGCAGTACTTC.